The 5 T cell receptor beta chains in this list originate from one sample, sequenced in a study of OX40 agonist ivuxolimab in advanced cancers. Profiled with immunoSEQ multiplex PCR; TCRdb holds only in-frame clones, not every one. The data hold about 73,000 clones, with 80% to 95% observed a single time. The sequencing here drew on CD4+ or CD8+ T cells sorted from blood, taken in a trial of the OX40 agonist ivuxolimab. Every receptor here comes from an adult with an advanced solid tumor such as melanoma, head and neck, liver or kidney cancer.

V and J are TRBV14 and TRBJ2-3, with 9 bases matching TRBD2. Germline values: CDR1 SGHDN, CDR2 FVKESK. The CDR3 spans 14 residues. Trimming at V came to 3 bases and at J to 5 bases, leaving 3 bases not matched to a gene. CDR3 nucleotides: TGTGCCAGCAGCCACATTAGCGGGAGAGATACGCAGTATTTT. Translation: CASSHISGRDTQYF.

This clone was picked up one time. The chain recombines TRBV6-5 with TRBJ2-1, with TRBD2 identical over 9 bases. With V trimmed by 2 bases and J by 5 bases, 4 bases remained unmatched. The CDR3 runs 15 residues. CDR1 is MNHEY, CDR2 SVGAGI, per germline. Here the CDR3 reads CASSYGGRANNEQFF. CDR3 sequence (DNA): TGTGCCAGCAGTTACGGCGGGAGGGCCAACAATGAGCAGTTCTTC.

The V call is TRBV11-2, the J call TRBJ2-6, with D perhaps matching TRBD1 (6 bases). This CDR3 has 16 amino acids. V shed 5 bases and J shed 0 bases, with 11 bases lying between them. CDR1 and CDR2 from the germline V gene are SGHAT and FQNNGV. In DNA, the CDR3 is TGTGCCAGCAGCCCCGGACAGAACTCTGGGGCCAACGTCCTGACTTTC. It is translated as CASSPGQNSGANVLTF.

The J gene is TRBJ1-5, the V gene TRBV5-1; D unclear. V lost 0 bases to trimming and J lost 3 bases, with 7 bases between them. Germline assignment: CDR1 SGHRS and CDR2 YFSETQ. There are 14 residues in the CDR3. CDR3 nucleotides: TGCGCCAGCAGCTTGGCCGGGAACAATCAGCCCCAGCATTTT. The encoded protein is CASSLAGNNQPQHF.

V gene TRBV19 combines with J gene TRBJ2-7, with D perhaps matching TRBD1 or TRBD2 (6 bases each). Deletions cut 7 bases from V and 2 bases from J, with 21 bases between. The CDR3 runs 16 residues. Germline CDR1 reads LNHDA; CDR2 reads SQIVND (reference sequence). CDR3 bases: TGTGCCAGTAAGGGGGGAGCGGGCGGAGCAGCCTACGAGCAGTACTTC. This gives the protein CASKGGAGGAAYEQYF.